This TCR beta chain was sequenced during a study of cytomegalovirus exposure and HLA in healthy donors. 13 Jbeta primers and 60 Vbeta primers were used for the PCR. Clones were sequenced by immunoSEQ multiplex PCR, and TCRdb holds only the in-frame ones, with some missing. The repertoire holds 130,000 or so clones, with roughly 70% as singletons. The sequence was obtained from a woman aged 40 to 49 in good health and CMV-seropositive. Input material: PBMCs.

CDR3 nucleotides: TGTGCCAGCAGCTTGGGACTTATGAACACCGGGGAGCTGTTTTTT. Its translation is CASSLGLMNTGELFF. The genes are TRBV7-2 and TRBJ2-2, with a weak D call TRBD2 (6 bases). Germline V gene data show CDR1 as SGHTA and CDR2 as FQGNSA. Trimming pared 3 bases from V and 1 base from J, leaving 9 bases between. This CDR3 has 15 residues.